The 17 T cell receptor beta chains below were found in one sample sequenced in a study of a mutant IDH1 vaccine in newly diagnosed glioma. The data were produced by immunoSEQ multiplex PCR, yet TCRdb's version contains in-frame clones alone and is incomplete. The table shows tens of thousands of clones, with about 91% occurring only once. Time point defined: week 5, during vaccination. It was 300 ug of mutant IDH1 20-mer peptide that made up each vaccine dose, given with topical imiquimod. Their cognate antigens are unknown. Sequencing used PBMCs, obtained from a glioma patient whose treatment included an IDH1 peptide vaccine. The receptor source for this set is a woman in her fifties or sixties with glioma.

This sequence joins TRBV28 and TRBJ2-7, with TRBD2 matching over 9 bases. CDR3 size: 15 residues. The ends lost 5 bases at V and 6 bases at J; junction bases unmatched: 11. Looked up from germline, CDR1 is MDHEN and CDR2 is SYDVKM. The CDR3, as DNA: TGTGCCAGCAGTACGACGGGACTAGCCATCCCCGAGCAGTACTTC. This sequence encodes CASSTTGLAIPEQYF.

This clone was seen only once. The CDR3 region has the DNA TGCGCCAGCACCCGGACTAGCGGGCAGAACACCGGGGAGCTGTTTTTT. Translating it yields CASTRTSGQNTGELFF. The chain is built from TRBV4-1 and TRBJ2-2; TRBD2 aligns across 11 bases. The CDR3 loop spans 16 amino acids. V lost 7 bases, J lost 1 base, and 5 bases stayed unmatched. Per the germline V gene, CDR1 is MGHRA and CDR2 is YSYEKL.

V gene TRBV7-2 combines with J gene TRBJ2-7; no clear D gene. V was cut by 5 bases and J by 0 bases, with 14 bases left in between. Germline loops: CDR1 SGHTA, CDR2 FQGNSA. CDR3 length equals 15 residues. CDR3 bases: TGTGCCAGCAGCCCCCCGGCGGCGGCCTCCTACGAGCAGTACTTC. It encodes CASSPPAAASYEQYF.

The chain joins TRBV28 to TRBJ1-2; D may be TRBD1 (5 bases). Between the trimmed V and J ends, which lost 5 bases and 0 bases, there was a span of 10 bases. There are 14 residues in the CDR3. Germline V CDR1 and CDR2: MDHEN, SYDVKM. CDR3 sequence: CASSVGHSNYGYTF. CDR3 bases: TGTGCCAGCAGTGTCGGACACTCTAACTATGGCTACACCTTC.

The gene calls are TRBV10-1 and TRBJ1-1, with 10 bases matching TRBD1. CDR1 WNHNN and CDR2 SYGVQD come from the germline V gene (reference sequence). This CDR3 has 15 residues. The junction had 10 bases not matched to a gene; V was cut back by 6 bases and J by 6 bases. CDR3 region: CASRGQGLMGAEAFF. The CDR3, as DNA: TGCGCCAGCAGGGGACAGGGGTTGATGGGAGCTGAAGCTTTCTTT.

The gene calls are TRBV6-5 and TRBJ2-3; TRBD2 might be the D (6 bases). Deletions cut 5 bases from V and 7 bases from J, with 13 bases between. Germline V gene sequence: CDR1 MNHEY, CDR2 SVGAGI. The length of the CDR3 is 13 residues. CDR3 sequence (DNA): TGTGCCAGCAGTACGCCTAGCGTACATACGCAGTATTTT. Translated, it gives CASSTPSVHTQYF.

The chain carries TRBV7-9 and TRBJ2-1; TRBD2 matches 12 bases. The CDR3 runs to 17 residues. CDR1 and CDR2 (germline): SEHNR, FQNEAQ (reference sequence). The J segment lost 7 bases and the V segment lost 6 bases, leaving 13 bases of the junction unmatched. The CDR3 loop is CASSWTSGTTSGNEQFF. The CDR3 coding sequence is TGTGCCAGCAGTTGGACTAGCGGGACTACCTCGGGGAATGAGCAGTTCTTC.

The chain couples TRBV5-1 to TRBJ2-2; 9 bases fit TRBD2. CDR3 length equals 16 residues. The V and J ends lost 2 bases and 1 base, in that order; junction bases with no gene match: 3. Germline CDR1 reads SGHRS; CDR2 reads YFSETQ. CDR3 region: CASSFSGSRNTGELFF. CDR3 sequence (DNA): TGCGCCAGCAGCTTTAGCGGGAGTAGGAACACCGGGGAGCTGTTTTTT. The full variable domain, completed using reference TRBV5-1 and TRBJ2-2, is KAGVTQTPRYLIKTRGQQVTLSCSPISGHRSVSWYQQTPGQGLQFLFEYFSETQRNKGNFPGRFSGRQFSNSRSEMNVSTLELGDSALYLCASSFSGSRNTGELFFGEGSRLTVL.

V usage is TRBV7-2 and J usage is TRBJ1-6; D remains unclear. The CDR3 length is 12 residues. V lost 4 bases, J lost 7 bases, and 5 bases lay in between. Germline assignment: CDR1 SGHTA and CDR2 FQGNSA. The CDR3 bases are TGTGCCAGCAGCTGGCAAAATTCACCCCTCCACTTT. It is translated as CASSWQNSPLHF.

The chain couples TRBV4-1 to TRBJ2-1; D unclear. This CDR3 spans 12 amino acids. V lost 3 bases, J lost 10 bases, and 10 bases lay in between. Per the germline V gene, CDR1 is MGHRA and CDR2 is YSYEKL. The CDR3 here is CASSHLGREQFF. CDR3 nucleotide sequence: TGCGCCAGCAGCCATTTAGGACGGGAGCAGTTCTTC.

This clone occurred a few times. The chain links TRBV5-1 to TRBJ2-2; D gene ambiguous. The CDR3 consists of 14 residues. CDR1 SGHRS and CDR2 YFSETQ come from the germline V gene. The V and J ends lost 0 bases and 1 base respectively, with 4 bases between them. CDR3 loop: CASSLARNTGELFF. CDR3 sequence (DNA): TGCGCCAGCAGCTTGGCCAGGAACACCGGGGAGCTGTTTTTT.

This rearrangement joins TRBV5-1 to TRBJ1-5; D perhaps matches TRBD1 (6 bases). This CDR3 region has 16 residues. The V and J ends lost 0 bases and 4 bases respectively, with 14 bases between them. Germline CDR1 is SGHRS and CDR2 is YFSETQ. The CDR3 region is CASSLVPGQGNQPQHF. The CDR3 DNA is TGCGCCAGCAGCTTGGTTCCGGGCCAGGGGAATCAGCCCCAGCATTTT.

This clone was observed a single time. The V and J genes are TRBV18 and TRBJ2-5; no definite D call. This CDR3 has 14 amino acids. V dropped 0 bases and J dropped 4 bases, with 9 bases sitting between them. Germline CDR1 is KGHSH and CDR2 is LQKENI. The CDR3 DNA follows: TGTGCCAGCTCACCACCAGCACAGTTAGAGACCCAGTACTTC. Amino acid sequence: CASSPPAQLETQYF.

This chain links TRBV6-5 with TRBJ2-7; tentatively, D is TRBD1 (6 bases). The length of the CDR3 is 14 residues. The V end lost 2 bases, the J end lost 4 bases, and 12 bases lay between the germline ends. Germline assignment: CDR1 MNHEY and CDR2 SVGAGI. The CDR3 bases are TGTGCCAGCAGTTACGCCGGACAGCCATACGAGCAGTACTTC. This sequence encodes CASSYAGQPYEQYF.

The V and J genes are TRBV9 and TRBJ2-5; a weak D match, TRBD2 (6 bases). The CDR3 runs to 13 residues. Looked up from germline, CDR1 is SGDLS and CDR2 is YYNGEE. V was shortened by 4 bases and J by 3 bases, with 10 bases between the two germline ends. The CDR3 reads CASSLRREETQYF. CDR3 in DNA: TGTGCCAGCAGCCTAAGGAGGGAAGAGACCCAGTACTTC. The entire variable domain, with the rest obtained from reference TRBV9 and TRBJ2-5, is as follows: DSGVTQTPKHLITATGQRVTLRCSPRSGDLSVYWYQQSLDQGLQFLIQYYNGEERAKGNILERFSAQQFPDLHSELNLSSLELGDSALYFCASSLRREETQYFGPGTRLLVL.

The V call is TRBV7-3, the J call TRBJ2-1; possibly TRBD2 for D (6 bases). The CDR3 length is 14 residues. V was cut by 5 bases and J by 9 bases, with 17 bases left in between. The germline CDR1 and CDR2 sequences are SGHTA and FQGTGA. The CDR3 sequence is CASSRDSLIAEQFF. The CDR3 DNA is TGTGCCAGCAGCCGGGACTCACTCATCGCTGAGCAGTTCTTC.

The chain is built from TRBV27 and TRBJ2-5, with D maybe TRBD2 (5 bases). The CDR3 contains 14 residues. Trimming removed 2 bases from V and 5 bases from J, with 12 bases in between. Germline values: CDR1 MNHEY, CDR2 SMNVEV (reference sequence). The CDR3 region has the DNA TGTGCCAGCAGTTTAAAAGCGACTACGGAGACCCAGTACTTC. It is translated as CASSLKATTETQYF.